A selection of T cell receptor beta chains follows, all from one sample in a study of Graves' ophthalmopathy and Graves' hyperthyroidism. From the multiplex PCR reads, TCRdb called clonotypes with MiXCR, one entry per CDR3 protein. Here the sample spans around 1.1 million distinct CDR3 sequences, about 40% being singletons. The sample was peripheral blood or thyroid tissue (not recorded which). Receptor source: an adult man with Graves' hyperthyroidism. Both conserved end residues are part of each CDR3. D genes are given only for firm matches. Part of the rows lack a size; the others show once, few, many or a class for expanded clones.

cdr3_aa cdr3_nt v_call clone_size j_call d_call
CASSQTQNTEAFF TGTGCCAGTAGTCAGACACAGAACACTGAAGCTTTCTTT TRBV7-2 many TRBJ1-1 NA
CSARDFRGYSNQPQHF TGCAGTGCTAGAGATTTCAGGGGATATAGCAATCAGCCCCAGCATTTT TRBV20-1 NA TRBJ1-5 NA
CASSYSMSRGGTEAFF TGTGCCAGCAGTTACTCGATGTCCAGGGGCGGCACTGAAGCTTTCTTT TRBV6-5 few TRBJ1-1 NA
CSVGSSRGANVLTF TGCAGCGTTGGTAGTTCACGCGGGGCCAACGTCCTGACTTTC TRBV29-1 many TRBJ2-6 NA
CASSDDREGANVLTF TGTGCCAGCAGTGACGACAGGGAAGGGGCCAACGTCCTGACTTTC TRBV6-5 NA TRBJ2-6 TRBD1
CASSWQGAGTGELFF TGTGCCAGCAGCTGGCAGGGGGCTGGGACCGGGGAGCTGTTTTTT TRBV7-3 NA TRBJ2-2 TRBD1
CSVAGGGTGNTF TGCAGCGTTGCCGGAGGGGGTACTGGAAACACCTTC TRBV29-1 NA TRBJ1-2 NA
CASSSQGLSYEQYF TGTGCCAGCAGCTCTCAGGGCCTCTCCTACGAGCAGTACTTC TRBV6-5 few TRBJ2-7 NA
CASSLAGQDQPQHF TGCGCCAGCAGCTTGGCGGGGCAGGATCAGCCCCAGCATTTT TRBV5-1 few TRBJ1-5 NA
CASSARAGNSNQPQHF TGTGCCAGTAGTGCGCGGGCAGGAAATAGCAATCAGCCCCAGCATTTT TRBV19 many TRBJ1-5 NA
CASSPLVGNTEAFF TGTGCCAGCAGCCCGCTTGTGGGGAACACTGAAGCTTTCTTT TRBV11-2 few TRBJ1-1 NA
CASSCSAMRVDTGELFF TGTGCCAGCAGCTGCAGTGCTATGAGGGTAGACACCGGGGAGCTGTTTTTT TRBV7-6 NA TRBJ2-2 NA
CSASGLAGNGYTF TGCAGTGCTAGCGGACTAGCGGGGAATGGCTACACCTTC TRBV20-1 once TRBJ1-2 NA
CASSGEFLQGRYGYTF TGTGCCAGCAGCGGGGAGTTCCTTCAAGGTCGTTATGGCTACACCTTC TRBV7-9 many TRBJ1-2 NA
CASSDPGQGTGPNQPQHF TGTGCCAGCAGCGATCCGGGACAGGGGACAGGCCCCAATCAGCCCCAGCATTTT TRBV2 NA TRBJ1-5 TRBD1
CASSPRGQDYEQYF TGTGCCAGCAGCCCCCGGGGACAGGACTACGAGCAGTACTTC TRBV7-9 NA TRBJ2-7 TRBD1
CSVARGWRRGTEAFF TGCAGCGTTGCCCGGGGATGGCGTAGGGGCACTGAAGCTTTCTTT TRBV29-1 many TRBJ1-1 NA
CSARNDSEETQYF TGCAGTGCTAGAAATGACAGCGAAGAGACCCAGTACTTC TRBV20-1 many TRBJ2-5 NA
CASSPGQGARDGYTF TGTGCCAGCAGCCCGGGACAGGGGGCTAGGGATGGCTACACCTTC TRBV7-9 NA TRBJ1-2 TRBD1
CSVVGEYGANVLTF TGCAGCGTTGTCGGGGAATATGGGGCCAACGTCCTGACTTTC TRBV29-1 many TRBJ2-6 NA
CASSYTGGDYGYTF TGTGCCAGCAGTTATACAGGGGGCGACTATGGCTACACCTTC TRBV27 NA TRBJ1-2 TRBD1
CACSREGRGSSEAFF TGTGCCTGTTCAAGAGAAGGTAGGGGGTCCTCTGAAGCTTTCTTT TRBV19 NA TRBJ1-1 NA
CASTTRGRGEQYF TGTGCCAGCACCACCAGAGGAAGGGGCGAGCAGTACTTC TRBV6-9 many TRBJ2-7 NA
CASSLAPGGSGANVLTF TGTGCCAGCAGCTTAGCACCCGGAGGATCTGGGGCCAACGTCCTGACTTTC TRBV7-9 many TRBJ2-6 NA
CASSPPGTGGLWGPYEQYF TGTGCCAGCAGCCCCCCCGGGACAGGGGGATTGTGGGGGCCCTACGAGCAGTACTTC TRBV25-1 NA TRBJ2-7 TRBD1
CASSFRGEANTEAFF TGCGCCAGCAGCTTTAGGGGGGAAGCGAACACTGAAGCTTTCTTT TRBV5-1 many TRBJ1-1 NA
CASSPRTDKNSPLHF TGTGCCAGCAGCCCCCGGACAGATAAGAATTCACCCCTCCACTTT TRBV7-6 many TRBJ1-6 NA
CASSQGASGSSYEQYF TGTGCCAGCAGCCAAGGGGCTAGCGGTAGCTCCTACGAGCAGTACTTC TRBV4-2 NA TRBJ2-7 TRBD2